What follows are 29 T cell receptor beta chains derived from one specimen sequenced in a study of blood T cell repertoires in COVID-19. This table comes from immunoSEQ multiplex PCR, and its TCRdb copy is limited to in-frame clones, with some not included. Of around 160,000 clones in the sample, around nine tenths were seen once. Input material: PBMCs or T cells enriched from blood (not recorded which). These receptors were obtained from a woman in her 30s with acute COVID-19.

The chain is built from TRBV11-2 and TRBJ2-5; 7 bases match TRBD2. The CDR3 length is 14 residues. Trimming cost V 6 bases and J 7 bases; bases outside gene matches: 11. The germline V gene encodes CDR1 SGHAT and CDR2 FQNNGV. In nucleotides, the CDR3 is TGTGCCAGCAGATCTCCCACGCGCGGGGGGACCCAGTACTTC. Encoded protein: CASRSPTRGGTQYF.

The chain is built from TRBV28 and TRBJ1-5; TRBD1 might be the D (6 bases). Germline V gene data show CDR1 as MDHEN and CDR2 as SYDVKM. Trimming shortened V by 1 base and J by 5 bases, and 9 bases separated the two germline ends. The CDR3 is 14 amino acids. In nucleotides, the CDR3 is TGTGCCAGCAGTTTATCAGGGGCAGATCAGCCCCAGCATTTT. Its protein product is CASSLSGADQPQHF. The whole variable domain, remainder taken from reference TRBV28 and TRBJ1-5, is DVKVTQSSRYLVKRTGEKVFLECVQDMDHENMFWYRQDPGLGLRLIYFSYDVKMKEKGDIPEGYSVSREKKERFSLILESASTNQTSMYLCASSLSGADQPQHFGDGTRLSIL.

CDR3 DNA sequence: TGTGCCAGTACCCCCCTGGGGGCAGGGTGGGACACTGAAGCTTTCTTT. Translation gives CASTPLGAGWDTEAFF. This chain connects TRBV19 to TRBJ1-1; perhaps TRBD1 as D (6 bases). V gave up 7 bases and J gave up 3 bases, with 21 bases separating them. The CDR3 consists of 16 residues. Germline loops: CDR1 LNHDA, CDR2 SQIVND (reference sequence). The entire variable domain, with the rest obtained from reference TRBV19 and TRBJ1-1, is as follows: DGGITQSPKYLFRKEGQNVTLSCEQNLNHDAMYWYRQDPGQGLRLIYYSQIVNDFQKGDIAEGYSVSREKKESFPLTVTSAQKNPTAFYLCASTPLGAGWDTEAFFGQGTRLTVV.

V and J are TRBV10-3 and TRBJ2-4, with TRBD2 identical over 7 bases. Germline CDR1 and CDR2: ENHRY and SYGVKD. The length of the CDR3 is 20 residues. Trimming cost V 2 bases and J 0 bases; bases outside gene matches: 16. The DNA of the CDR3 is TGTGCCATCAGTGAGCTGGCTAGCGGTACCCCTGGGGGAGCCAAAAACATTCAGTACTTC. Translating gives CAISELASGTPGGAKNIQYF.

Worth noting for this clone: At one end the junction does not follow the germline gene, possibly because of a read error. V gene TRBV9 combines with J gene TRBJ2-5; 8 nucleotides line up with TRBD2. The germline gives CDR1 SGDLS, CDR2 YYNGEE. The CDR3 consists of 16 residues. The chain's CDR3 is CASSAGSSGGQGTQYF. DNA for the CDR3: TGTGCCAGCAGCGCCGGATCCAGCGGGGGCCAAGGGACCCAGTACTTC. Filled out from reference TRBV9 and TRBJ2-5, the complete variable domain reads DSGVTQTPKHLITATGQRVTLRCSPRSGDLSVYWYQQSLDQGLQFLIQYYNGEERAKGNILERFSAQQFPDLHSELNLSSLELGDSALYFCASSAGSSGGQGTQYFGPGTRLLVL.

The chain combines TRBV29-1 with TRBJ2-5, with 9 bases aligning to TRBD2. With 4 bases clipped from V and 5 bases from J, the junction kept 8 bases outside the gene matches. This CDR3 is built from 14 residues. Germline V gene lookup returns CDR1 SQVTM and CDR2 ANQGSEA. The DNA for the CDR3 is TGCAGCGTTGTAGTAAGCGGACTAGCGGAGACCCAGTACTTC. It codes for CSVVVSGLAETQYF.

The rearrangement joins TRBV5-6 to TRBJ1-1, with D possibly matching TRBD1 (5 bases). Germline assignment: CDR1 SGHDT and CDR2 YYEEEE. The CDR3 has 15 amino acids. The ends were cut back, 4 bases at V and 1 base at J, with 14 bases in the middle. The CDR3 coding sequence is TGTGCCAGCAGCCCCGCCCAGGGCCGGAACACTGAAGCTTTCTTT. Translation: CASSPAQGRNTEAFF.

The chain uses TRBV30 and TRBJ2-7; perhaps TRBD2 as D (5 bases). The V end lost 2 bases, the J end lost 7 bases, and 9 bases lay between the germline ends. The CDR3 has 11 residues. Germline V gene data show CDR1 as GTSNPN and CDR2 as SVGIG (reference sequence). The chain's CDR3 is CAWSRGGEQYF. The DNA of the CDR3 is TGTGCCTGGAGTCGGGGTGGGGAGCAGTACTTC.

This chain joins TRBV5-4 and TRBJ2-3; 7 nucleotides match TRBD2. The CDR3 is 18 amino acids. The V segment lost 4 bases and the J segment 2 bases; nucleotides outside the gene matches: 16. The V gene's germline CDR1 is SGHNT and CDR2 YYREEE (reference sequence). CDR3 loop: CASSVKSGGMLNTDTQYF. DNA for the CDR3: TGTGCCAGCAGCGTCAAGTCCGGGGGGATGCTTAACACAGATACGCAGTATTTT.

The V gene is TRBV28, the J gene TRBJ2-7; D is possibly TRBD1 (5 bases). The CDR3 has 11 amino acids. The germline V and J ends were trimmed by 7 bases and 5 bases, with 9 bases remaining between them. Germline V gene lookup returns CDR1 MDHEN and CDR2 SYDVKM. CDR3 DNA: TGTGCCAGCACAGGGCTCCACGAGCAGTACTTC. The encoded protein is CASTGLHEQYF.

CDR3 nucleotides: TGTGCCACCAGCAGAGATTTAAGGGAGGGTGAAAAACTGTTTTTT. It yields the protein CATSRDLREGEKLFF. The chain carries TRBV15 and TRBJ1-4; D unclear. CDR1 and CDR2 from the germline V gene are LNHNV and YYDKDF (reference sequence). Trimming shortened V by 0 bases and J by 7 bases, and 12 bases separated the two germline ends. The CDR3 has 15 amino acids. Based on the CDR3 plus reference TRBV15 and TRBJ1-4, the full variable domain is DAMVIQNPRYQVTQFGKPVTLSCSQTLNHNVMYWYQQKSSQAPKLLFHYYDKDFNNEADTPDNFQSRRPNTSFCFLDIRSPGLGDTAMYLCATSRDLREGEKLFFGSGTQLSVL.

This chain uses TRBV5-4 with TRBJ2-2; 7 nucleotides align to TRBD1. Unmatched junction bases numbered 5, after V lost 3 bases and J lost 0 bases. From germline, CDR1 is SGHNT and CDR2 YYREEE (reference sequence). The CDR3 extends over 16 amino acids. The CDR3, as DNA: TGTGCCAGCAGCTCGCCGGGACAGACGAACACCGGGGAGCTGTTTTTT. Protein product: CASSSPGQTNTGELFF.

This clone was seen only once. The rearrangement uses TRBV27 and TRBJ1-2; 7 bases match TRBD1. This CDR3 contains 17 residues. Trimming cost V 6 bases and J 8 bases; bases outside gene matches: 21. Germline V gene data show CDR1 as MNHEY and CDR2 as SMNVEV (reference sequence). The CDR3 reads CASSRQGRQGGMFGYTF. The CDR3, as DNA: TGTGCCAGCAGCCGACAGGGTCGGCAGGGTGGTATGTTCGGCTACACCTTC.

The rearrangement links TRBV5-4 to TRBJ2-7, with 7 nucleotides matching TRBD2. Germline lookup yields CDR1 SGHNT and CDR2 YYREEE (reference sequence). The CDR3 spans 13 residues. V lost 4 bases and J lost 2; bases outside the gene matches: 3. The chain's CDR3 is CASSTREAYEQYF. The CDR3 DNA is TGTGCCAGCAGCACACGGGAGGCCTACGAGCAGTACTTC.

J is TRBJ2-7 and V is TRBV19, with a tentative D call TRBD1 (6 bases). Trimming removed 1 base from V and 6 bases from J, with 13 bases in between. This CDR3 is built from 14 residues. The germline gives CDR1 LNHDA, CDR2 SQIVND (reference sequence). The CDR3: CASSIGQASAEQYF. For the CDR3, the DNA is TGTGCCAGTAGTATAGGACAGGCCTCCGCCGAGCAGTACTTC.

CDR3 in DNA: TGTGCCAGCAGCCCACAGGGTTATGAGCAGTTCTTC. This translates into CASSPQGYEQFF. The chain employs TRBV7-2 and TRBJ2-1; tentative D call: TRBD1 (6 bases). The V end lost 5 bases, the J end lost 8 bases, and 10 bases lay between the germline ends. Germline V gene lookup returns CDR1 SGHTA and CDR2 FQGNSA. This CDR3 spans 12 amino acids.

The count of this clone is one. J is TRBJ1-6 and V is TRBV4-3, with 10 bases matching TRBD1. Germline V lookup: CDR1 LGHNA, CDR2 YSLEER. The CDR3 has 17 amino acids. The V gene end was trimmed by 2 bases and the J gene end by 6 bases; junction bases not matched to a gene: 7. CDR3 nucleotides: TGCGCCAGCAGCCAAAGCTTAGGGGACAGGGGTAATTCACCCCTCCACTTT. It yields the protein CASSQSLGDRGNSPLHF.

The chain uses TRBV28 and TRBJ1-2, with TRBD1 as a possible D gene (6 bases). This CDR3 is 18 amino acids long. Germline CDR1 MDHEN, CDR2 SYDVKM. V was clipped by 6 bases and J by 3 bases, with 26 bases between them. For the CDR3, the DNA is TGTGCCAGCAGCGGGAAAGGGGCTATCCAGGGGTTCCACTATGGCTACACCTTC. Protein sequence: CASSGKGAIQGFHYGYTF.

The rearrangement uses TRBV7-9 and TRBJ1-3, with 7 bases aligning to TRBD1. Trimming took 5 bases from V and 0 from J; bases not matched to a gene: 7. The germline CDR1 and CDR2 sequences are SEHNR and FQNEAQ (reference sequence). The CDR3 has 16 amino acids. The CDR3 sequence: CASSRTGTASGNTIYF. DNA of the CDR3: TGTGCCAGCAGCCGGACCGGGACAGCCTCTGGAAACACCATATATTTT.

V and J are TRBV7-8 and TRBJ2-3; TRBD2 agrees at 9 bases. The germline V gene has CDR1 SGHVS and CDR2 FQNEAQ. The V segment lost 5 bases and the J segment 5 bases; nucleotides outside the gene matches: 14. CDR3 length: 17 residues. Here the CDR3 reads CASSPLSGSHIEDTQYF. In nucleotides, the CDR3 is TGTGCCAGCAGCCCTCTTAGCGGGAGCCATATTGAAGATACGCAGTATTTT.

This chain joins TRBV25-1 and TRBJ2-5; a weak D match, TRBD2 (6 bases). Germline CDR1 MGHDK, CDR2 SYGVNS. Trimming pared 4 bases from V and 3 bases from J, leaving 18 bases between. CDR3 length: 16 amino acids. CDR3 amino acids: CASSVSGRGLEETQYF. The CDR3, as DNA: TGTGCCAGCAGTGTTTCCGGGAGAGGGCTAGAAGAGACCCAGTACTTC. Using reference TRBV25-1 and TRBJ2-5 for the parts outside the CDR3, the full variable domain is EADIYQTPRYLVIGTGKKITLECSQTMGHDKMYWYQQDPGMELHLIHYSYGVNSTEKGDLSSESTVSRIRTEHFPLTLESARPSHTSQYLCASSVSGRGLEETQYFGPGTRLLVL.

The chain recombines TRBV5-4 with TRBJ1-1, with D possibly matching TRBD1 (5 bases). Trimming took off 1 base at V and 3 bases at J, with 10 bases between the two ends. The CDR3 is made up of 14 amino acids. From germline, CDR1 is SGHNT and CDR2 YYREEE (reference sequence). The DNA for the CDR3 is TGTGCCAGCAGCTTGCTCACAGGAGACACTGAAGCTTTCTTT. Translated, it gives CASSLLTGDTEAFF.

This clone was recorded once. The CDR3 region has the DNA TGCGCCAGCAGCTTGTCAGGGGGCGATGGCTACACCTTC. Translating it yields CASSLSGGDGYTF. The genes are TRBV5-1 and TRBJ1-2, with 8 bases identical to TRBD1. The CDR3 consists of 13 residues. In germline, CDR1 is SGHRS, CDR2 YFSETQ. Trimming at V came to 1 base and at J to 6 bases, leaving 2 bases not matched to a gene. Full variable domain (remainder filled in from reference TRBV5-1 and TRBJ1-2): KAGVTQTPRYLIKTRGQQVTLSCSPISGHRSVSWYQQTPGQGLQFLFEYFSETQRNKGNFPGRFSGRQFSNSRSEMNVSTLELGDSALYLCASSLSGGDGYTFGSGTRLTVV.

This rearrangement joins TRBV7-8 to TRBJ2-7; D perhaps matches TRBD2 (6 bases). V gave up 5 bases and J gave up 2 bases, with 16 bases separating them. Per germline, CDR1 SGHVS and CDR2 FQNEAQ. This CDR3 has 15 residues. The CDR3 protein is CASSLSGGTTYEQYF. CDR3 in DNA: TGTGCCAGCAGCCTTAGCGGAGGAACTACCTACGAGCAGTACTTC.

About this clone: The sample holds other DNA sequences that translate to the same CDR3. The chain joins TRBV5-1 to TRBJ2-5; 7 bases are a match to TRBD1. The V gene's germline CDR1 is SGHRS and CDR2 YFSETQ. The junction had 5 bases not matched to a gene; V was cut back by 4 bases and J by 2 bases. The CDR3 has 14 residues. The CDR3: CASSPGTAQETQYF. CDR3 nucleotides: TGCGCCAGCAGCCCGGGGACAGCGCAAGAGACCCAGTACTTC.

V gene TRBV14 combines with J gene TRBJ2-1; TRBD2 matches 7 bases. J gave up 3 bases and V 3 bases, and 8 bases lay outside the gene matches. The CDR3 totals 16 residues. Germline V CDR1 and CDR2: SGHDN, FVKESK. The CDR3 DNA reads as TGTGCCAGCAGCCACGGACCTAGCGGAATCTACAATGAGCAGTTCTTC. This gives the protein CASSHGPSGIYNEQFF.

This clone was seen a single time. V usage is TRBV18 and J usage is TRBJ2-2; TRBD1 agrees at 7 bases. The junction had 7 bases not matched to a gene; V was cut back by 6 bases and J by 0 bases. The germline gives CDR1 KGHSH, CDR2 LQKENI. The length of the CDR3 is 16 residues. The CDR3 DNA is TGTGCCAGCTCGTTCACAGGGGACCCGAACACCGGGGAGCTGTTTTTT. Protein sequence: CASSFTGDPNTGELFF.

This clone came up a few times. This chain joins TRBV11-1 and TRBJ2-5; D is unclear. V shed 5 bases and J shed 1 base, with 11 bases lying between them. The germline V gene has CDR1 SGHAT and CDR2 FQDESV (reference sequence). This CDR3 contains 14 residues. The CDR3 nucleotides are TGTGCCAGCAGCCTCGACACCCTCCAAGAGACCCAGTACTTC. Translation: CASSLDTLQETQYF.

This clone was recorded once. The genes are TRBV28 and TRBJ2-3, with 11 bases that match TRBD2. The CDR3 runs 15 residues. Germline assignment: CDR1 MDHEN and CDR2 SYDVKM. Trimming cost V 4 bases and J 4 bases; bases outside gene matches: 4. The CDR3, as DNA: TGTGCCAGCAGTTCCTTAGCGGGAGGGGCAGATACGCAGTATTTT. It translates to CASSSLAGGADTQYF.